The rows below give T cell receptor beta chains drawn from one sample of a study of patients and donors after allogeneic stem cell transplantation. TCRdb re-analysed the RT-PCR reads in MiXCR, keeping a single row per CDR3 protein. The sample lists around 160,000 distinct CDR3 sequences, roughly 30% occurring once. Sequencing used blood, either unsorted or a sorted T cell fraction (not recorded which). The receptors shown here come from a human donor who was either an allogeneic HSCT recipient or a stem cell or donor lymphocyte infusion donor (not recorded which). It is not recorded whose cells these are; they may come from a transplant donor. The CDR3 runs from the conserved cysteine through the conserved F or W. A D gene is named only where the DNA matches it firmly. Some rows mark clone size as missing; the rest say once, few, many or name a class of expanded clone.

clone_size j_call d_call v_call cdr3_nt cdr3_aa
- TRBJ2-3 TRBD1 TRBV7-2 TGTGCCAGCAGTCGGGACAGTCGAGATACGCAGTATTTT CASSRDSRDTQYF
few TRBJ2-7 - TRBV20-1 TGCAGTGCCGGGGCTTCCTACGAGCAGTACTTC CSAGASYEQYF
- TRBJ1-5 TRBD1 TRBV7-8 TGTGCCAGCAGCCCTGGACAGGGGGCGAGCAATCAGCCCCAGCATTTT CASSPGQGASNQPQHF
- TRBJ2-1 - TRBV7-9 TGTGCCAGCAGCCCTGATCAACAGGGTGGTTATGAGCAGTTCTTC CASSPDQQGGYEQFF
- TRBJ1-1 - TRBV20-1 TGCAGTGCCGTTCCCGGCCTGACAACTACTGAAGCTTTCTTT CSAVPGLTTTEAFF
few TRBJ2-3 TRBD1 TRBV7-9 TGTGCCAGCAGCTTCGGACAGGGAGCAGATACGCAGTATTTT CASSFGQGADTQYF
- TRBJ2-7 - TRBV28 TGTGCCAGTGGAGCAGGGGCCTACGAGCAGTACTTC CASGAGAYEQYF
- TRBJ1-1 - TRBV20-1 TGCAGTGCTACCCCCGGACAGCTGAACACTGAAGCTTTCTTT CSATPGQLNTEAFF
few TRBJ2-7 - TRBV7-9 TGTGCCAGCAGCTCCCCCGGGACCGTGATCTCCTACGAGCAGTACTTC CASSSPGTVISYEQYF
- TRBJ2-3 TRBD1 TRBV7-2 TGTGCCAGCAGCACGACTCGGGACAGTTATACGCAGTATTTT CASSTTRDSYTQYF
- TRBJ2-1 TRBD2 TRBV24-1 TGTGCCACCAGTGACCTAGCGGGAGGGAATGAGCAGTTCTTC CATSDLAGGNEQFF
once TRBJ2-3 - TRBV7-2 TGTGCCAGCAGCTTAGCGCTACTTCTCACAGATACGCAGTATTTT CASSLALLLTDTQYF
- TRBJ2-4 TRBD2 TRBV20-1 TGCAGTGCTAGGGGAGGGACCAAAAACATTCAGTACTTC CSARGGTKNIQYF
many TRBJ1-2 - TRBV29-1 TGCAGCGTTTTAGGGCATGGCTACACCTTC CSVLGHGYTF